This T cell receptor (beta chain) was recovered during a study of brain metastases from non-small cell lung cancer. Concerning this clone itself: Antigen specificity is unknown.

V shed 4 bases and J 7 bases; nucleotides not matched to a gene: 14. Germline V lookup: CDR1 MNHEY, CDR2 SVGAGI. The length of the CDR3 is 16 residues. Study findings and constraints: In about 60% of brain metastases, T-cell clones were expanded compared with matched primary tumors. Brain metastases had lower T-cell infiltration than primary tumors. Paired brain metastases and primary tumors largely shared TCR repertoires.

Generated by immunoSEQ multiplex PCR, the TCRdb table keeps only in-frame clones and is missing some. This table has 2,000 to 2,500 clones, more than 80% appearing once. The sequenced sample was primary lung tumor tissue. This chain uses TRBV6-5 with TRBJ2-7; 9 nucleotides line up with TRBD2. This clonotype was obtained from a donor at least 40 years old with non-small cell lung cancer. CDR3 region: CASSFLRLAAPGEQYF. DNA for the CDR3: TGTGCCAGCAGTTTCCTCAGACTAGCGGCTCCGGGAGAGCAGTACTTC.